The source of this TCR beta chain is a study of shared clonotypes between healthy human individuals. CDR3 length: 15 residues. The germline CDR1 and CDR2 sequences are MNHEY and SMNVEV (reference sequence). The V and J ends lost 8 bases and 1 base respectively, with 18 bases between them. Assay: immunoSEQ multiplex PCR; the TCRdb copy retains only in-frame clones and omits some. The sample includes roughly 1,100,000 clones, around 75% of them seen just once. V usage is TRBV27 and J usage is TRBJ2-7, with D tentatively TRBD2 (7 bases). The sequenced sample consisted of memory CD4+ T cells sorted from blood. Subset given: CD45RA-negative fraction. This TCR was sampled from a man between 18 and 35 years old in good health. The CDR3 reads CASQNRAGASYEQYF. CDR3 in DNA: TGTGCCAGCCAAAATAGGGCGGGGGCTTCCTACGAGCAGTACTTC.